Presented here are 24 T cell receptor beta chains from one specimen sequenced in a study of cytomegalovirus exposure and HLA in healthy donors (dated by TCRdb to 2016 to 2017). Libraries were prepared through the immunoSEQ multiplex PCR assay. For the multiplex PCR, a mixture combining 60 forward primers for TCR Vbeta segments and 13 reverse primers for TCR Jbeta segments was used. The source is immuneACCESS, and TCRdb retained only in-frame sequences with V and J called. Part of the clones is not carried over; for the studies checked, unresolved V genes explain less than half of this, and the remainder is unexplained. A total of about 160,000 clones appear in this sample, 71% of them only once. Roughly 3% of the sample lies in the top ten. Input material: PBMCs. All receptors come from a young woman in good health and CMV-seronegative.

The rearrangement links TRBV19 to TRBJ2-7, with a tentative D call TRBD2 (6 bases). Trimming stripped 3 bases from V and 2 bases from J, with 11 bases between. The CDR3 loop spans 14 amino acids. Per germline, CDR1 LNHDA and CDR2 SQIVND (reference sequence). For the CDR3, the DNA is TGTGCCAGTAGTATCGCGGGGAATACCTACGAGCAGTACTTC. Translating it yields CASSIAGNTYEQYF.

The gene calls are TRBV6-6 and TRBJ2-1, with TRBD2 matching over 10 bases. V shed 6 bases, J shed 7 bases, and the junction held 6 bases outside the gene matches. The CDR3 spans 14 residues. The V gene's germline CDR1 is MNHNY and CDR2 SVGAGI (reference sequence). The CDR3 spells CASSSSGSWNEQFF. As DNA, the CDR3 is TGTGCCAGCAGCTCTAGCGGGAGTTGGAATGAGCAGTTCTTC.

The chain combines TRBV25-1 with TRBJ2-7, with TRBD1 as a possible D gene (5 bases). The CDR3 has 17 residues. V lost 4 bases and J lost 0, with 19 bases in between. From germline, CDR1 is MGHDK and CDR2 SYGVNS. DNA for the CDR3: TGTGCCAGCAGTGGGCGGTTTTCAAGGACAACCTCCTACGAGCAGTACTTC. Amino acids: CASSGRFSRTTSYEQYF.

This clone was recorded a few times. The chain joins TRBV28 to TRBJ1-5; D is ambiguous. Germline lookup yields CDR1 MDHEN and CDR2 SYDVKM. Deletions cut 1 base from V and 0 bases from J, with 10 bases between. This CDR3 is 16 amino acids long. CDR3 sequence: CASSLFGWNSNQPQHF. The CDR3 DNA follows: TGTGCCAGCAGTTTATTCGGGTGGAATAGCAATCAGCCCCAGCATTTT.

The rearrangement joins TRBV30 to TRBJ1-5, with 9 nucleotides matching TRBD1. Germline trimming cut 3 bases from V and 6 bases from J; bases unmatched to any gene: 6. Germline values: CDR1 GTSNPN, CDR2 SVGIG (reference sequence). The CDR3 runs to 14 residues. The CDR3 protein is CAWSQGQGVQPQHF. The CDR3 region has the DNA TGTGCCTGGAGCCAGGGACAGGGTGTTCAGCCCCAGCATTTT.

The chain couples TRBV14 to TRBJ2-3; D not certain. CDR3 length equals 14 residues. The germline V and J ends were trimmed by 5 bases and 8 bases, with 17 bases remaining between them. The germline V gene has CDR1 SGHDN and CDR2 FVKESK. CDR3 sequence reads: CASSKTHSLITQYF. The CDR3 DNA follows: TGTGCCAGCAGCAAAACCCACTCCCTGATTACGCAGTATTTT.

This clone was counted a single time. This chain joins TRBV30 and TRBJ1-2; D is uncertain. Looked up from germline, CDR1 is GTSNPN and CDR2 is SVGIG (reference sequence). This CDR3 contains 13 residues. Trimming removed 1 base at V and 4 bases at J, with 10 bases between. The CDR3 nucleotides read TGTGCCTGGAGTGCGGTCACCGCCTATGGCTACACCTTC. It is translated as CAWSAVTAYGYTF.

The gene calls are TRBV11-1 and TRBJ2-1, with D perhaps matching TRBD1 (5 bases). CDR1 and CDR2 (germline): SGHAT, FQDESV (reference sequence). Between the trimmed V and J ends, which lost 1 base and 2 bases, there was a span of 12 bases. CDR3 length equals 16 residues. In DNA form, the CDR3 reads TGTGCCAGCAGCTTAGTCTCGACAGAGACCTACAATGAGCAGTTCTTC. This gives the protein CASSLVSTETYNEQFF. Full variable domain (missing parts from reference TRBV11-1 and TRBJ2-1): EAEVAQSPRYKITEKSQAVAFWCDPISGHATLYWYRQILGQGPELLVQFQDESVVDDSQLPKDRFSAERLKGVDSTLKIQPAELGDSAMYLCASSLVSTETYNEQFFGPGTRLTVL.

The genes are TRBV29-1 and TRBJ2-7; 9 bases align to TRBD2. This CDR3 region has 16 residues. The germline V gene has CDR1 SQVTM and CDR2 ANQGSEA. V shed 0 bases, J shed 1 base, and the junction held 7 bases outside the gene matches. CDR3 coding DNA: TGCAGCGTTGAAGAAGTACTAGCGGGTCAATCCTACGAGCAGTACTTC. It translates to CSVEEVLAGQSYEQYF.

This chain connects TRBV7-6 to TRBJ2-1; 8 nucleotides agree with TRBD2. J lost 7 bases, V lost 5 bases, and 10 bases had no gene match. CDR1 is SGHVS and CDR2 is FNYEAQ in the germline V gene. There are 15 residues in the CDR3. DNA of the CDR3: TGTGCCAGCAGCGTCACTAGCGGTCTAACAAATGAGCAGTTCTTC. As protein: CASSVTSGLTNEQFF.

This clone has only a few counts. V usage is TRBV10-3 and J usage is TRBJ1-2; 10 positions match TRBD1. V lost 4 bases, J lost 6 bases, and 5 bases stayed unmatched. Germline V gives CDR1 ENHRY, CDR2 SYGVKD. This CDR3 has 14 residues. The CDR3 here is CAISVSGQGNGYTF. CDR3 sequence (DNA): TGTGCCATCAGTGTTTCGGGACAGGGGAATGGCTACACCTTC.

As DNA, the CDR3 is TGTGCCAGCAGCTTGGGGAGCATTCCGTACGAGCAGTACTTC. Residues: CASSLGSIPYEQYF. J is TRBJ2-7 and V is TRBV5-6; D is undetermined. Germline assignment: CDR1 SGHDT and CDR2 YYEEEE. The CDR3 runs 14 residues. The V end lost 0 bases, the J end lost 4 bases, and 11 bases lay between the germline ends.

The chain has TRBV7-2 and TRBJ2-1, with TRBD1 identical over 7 bases. This CDR3 is built from 14 residues. Germline trimming cut 5 bases from V and 8 bases from J; bases unmatched to any gene: 9. Germline CDR1 is SGHTA and CDR2 is FQGNSA. For the CDR3, the DNA is TGTGCCAGCAGCACCGAGACAGGGTTACATGAGCAGTTCTTC. As protein: CASSTETGLHEQFF.

The rearrangement joins TRBV5-1 to TRBJ1-1; D is possibly TRBD1 (5 bases). This CDR3 has 14 amino acids. V lost 0 bases to trimming and J lost 4 bases, with 10 bases between them. Germline V CDR1 and CDR2: SGHRS, YFSETQ. The CDR3 DNA is TGCGCCAGCAGCTTGGGGTCCGGGGGCACTGAAGCTTTCTTT. Translating it yields CASSLGSGGTEAFF.

This clone appeared a few times. The chain uses TRBV9 and TRBJ2-2; D is perhaps TRBD2 (6 bases). Per the germline V gene, CDR1 is SGDLS and CDR2 is YYNGEE. V lost 0 bases and J lost 6, with 12 bases in between. This CDR3 has 15 residues. Here the CDR3 DNA reads TGTGCCAGCAGCGTAGGCGGGGTCGTCGCCGGGGAGCTGTTTTTT. It codes for CASSVGGVVAGELFF.

This clone was observed once. The chain links TRBV19 to TRBJ1-4; 7 bases agree with TRBD1. This CDR3 comprises 16 residues. J lost 4 bases, V lost 4 bases, and 9 bases had no gene match. The germline V gene has CDR1 LNHDA and CDR2 SQIVND (reference sequence). CDR3 nucleotides: TGTGCCAGTAGTAACAACCCGACAGGGATTAATGAAAAACTGTTTTTT. Translating it yields CASSNNPTGINEKLFF.

This clone was found once. V usage is TRBV6-6 and J usage is TRBJ2-7; perhaps TRBD1 as D (5 bases). From germline, CDR1 is MNHNY and CDR2 SVGAGI (reference sequence). The ends were cut back, 5 bases at V and 3 bases at J, with 8 bases in the middle. This CDR3 spans 12 amino acids. The CDR3 bases are TGTGCCAGCAGTCAGGACATCTACGAGCAGTACTTC. Amino acid sequence: CASSQDIYEQYF.

This clone appeared once. The chain employs TRBV28 and TRBJ2-7; D possibly corresponds to TRBD1 (6 bases). Germline lookup yields CDR1 MDHEN and CDR2 SYDVKM. V lost 6 bases and J 7 bases, leaving 19 bases between the germline ends. The CDR3 is made up of 14 amino acids. The CDR3 loop is CASSRGRGSFEQYF. CDR3 bases: TGTGCCAGCAGCCGGGGCAGGGGTTCGTTTGAGCAGTACTTC.

The chain joins TRBV2 to TRBJ2-7, with D possibly matching TRBD2 (6 bases). Germline assignment: CDR1 SNHLY and CDR2 FYNNEI. The CDR3 is 16 amino acids. V shed 8 bases and J shed 1 base, with 21 bases lying between them. CDR3 DNA: TGTGCCAGCGGTTCGGCGGGGAGAGCGATTTCCTACGAGCAGTACTTC. Protein: CASGSAGRAISYEQYF. Drawing the rest from reference TRBV2 and TRBJ2-7, the complete variable domain is EPEVTQTPSHQVTQMGQEVILRCVPISNHLYFYWYRQILGQKVEFLVSFYNNEISEKSEIFDDQFSVERPDGSNFTLKIRSTKLEDSAMYFCASGSAGRAISYEQYFGPGTRLTVT.

To note about this clone: An end of the junction differs from the germline gene, which may be a read error. J is TRBJ1-2 and V is TRBV15; perhaps TRBD1 as D (5 bases). This CDR3 contains 13 residues. The germline V gene encodes CDR1 LNHNV and CDR2 YYDKDF (reference sequence). The CDR3 sequence is CATSREGDYGYAF. CDR3 nucleotide sequence: TGTGCCACCAGCAGAGAAGGGGACTATGGCTACGCCTTC.

This clone was detected a few times. The CDR3 is CASSLGTGQSPEKLFF. The DNA for the CDR3 is TGTGCCAGCAGTTTAGGGACAGGCCAAAGTCCTGAAAAACTGTTTTTT. The chain carries TRBV28 and TRBJ1-4; 8 bases are shared with TRBD1. V lost 2 bases, J lost 7 bases, and 9 bases stayed unmatched. Germline V gene lookup returns CDR1 MDHEN and CDR2 SYDVKM. This CDR3 has 16 residues.

The chain uses TRBV25-1 and TRBJ2-1, with 7 bases that match TRBD2. The V gene end was trimmed by 10 bases and the J gene end by 12 bases; junction bases not matched to a gene: 18. This CDR3 region has 14 residues. Germline CDR1 is MGHDK and CDR2 is SYGVNS. This CDR3 reads CATRGPAGFMVQFF. In nucleotides, the CDR3 is TGTGCCACCCGAGGGCCAGCGGGGTTCATGGTGCAGTTCTTC. The whole variable domain, remainder taken from reference TRBV25-1 and TRBJ2-1, is EADIYQTPRYLVIGTGKKITLECSQTMGHDKMYWYQQDPGMELHLIHYSYGVNSTEKGDLSSESTVSRIRTEHFPLTLESARPSHTSQYLCATRGPAGFMVQFFGPGTRLTVL.

In this sample, this clone turned up a few times. The J gene is TRBJ1-2, the V gene TRBV7-9, with TRBD1 matching over 9 bases. The CDR3 spans 14 residues. V was clipped by 3 bases and J by 7 bases; unmatched bases: 6. Germline V CDR1 and CDR2: SEHNR, FQNEAQ (reference sequence). Here the CDR3 DNA reads TGTGCCAGCAGCTTTACAGGGGGCCAGGGTGGCTACACCTTC. Protein sequence: CASSFTGGQGGYTF.

As DNA, the CDR3 is TGTGCCAGCAGTTTCTCGGGACTAAGCAATGAGCAGTTCTTC. Translated: CASSFSGLSNEQFF. The chain employs TRBV6-6 and TRBJ2-1; 7 nucleotides line up with TRBD2. After removal of 4 bases from V and 6 bases from J, the junction contained 6 bases not matched to a gene. Germline loops: CDR1 MNHNY, CDR2 SVGAGI (reference sequence). The CDR3 has 14 amino acids.